A selection of T cell receptor beta chains follows, all from one sample in a study of PD-L1 blockade in urothelial cancer. Clones were sequenced by immunoSEQ multiplex PCR, and TCRdb holds only the in-frame ones, with some missing. The sample records around 45,000 clones, around four fifths being singletons. The sample here was PBMCs, taken around atezolizumab (anti-PD-L1) treatment. These receptors originate from a man aged 45-65 years with urothelial cancer. Both conserved end residues are part of each CDR3. The D gene is left open where the match is weak. Only part of the rows carry a size: once, few, many, or a class if the clone is expanded.

v_gene: TRBV2; j_gene: TRBJ1-1; abundance: -; d_gene: TRBD1; CDR3nt: TGTGCCAGCACCATCGGGACAGACGGGACTGAAGCTTTCTTT; CDR3aa: CASTIGTDGTEAFF
v_gene: TRBV19; j_gene: TRBJ2-3; abundance: -; d_gene: TRBD1; CDR3nt: TGTGCCAGCCAAAAGGGCTTACAGGGGGCCAGCACAGATACGCAGTATTTT; CDR3aa: CASQKGLQGASTDTQYF
v_gene: TRBV4-1; j_gene: TRBJ2-1; abundance: -; d_gene: TRBD2; CDR3nt: TGCGCCAGCAGCCACCCCAATAGCGGGGGTTCAAATGAGCAGTTCTTC; CDR3aa: CASSHPNSGGSNEQFF
v_gene: TRBV5-8; j_gene: TRBJ1-5; abundance: -; d_gene: TRBD1; CDR3nt: TGTGCCAGCAGTGAGGGACAGGGGGTTAATCAGCCCCAGCATTTT; CDR3aa: CASSEGQGVNQPQHF
v_gene: TRBV4-1; j_gene: TRBJ1-1; abundance: -; d_gene: -; CDR3nt: TGCGCCAGCAGCCCCCAATGGTTGCGGAGGGTTAACACTGAAGCTTTCTTT; CDR3aa: CASSPQWLRRVNTEAFF
v_gene: TRBV5-6; j_gene: TRBJ2-3; abundance: -; d_gene: -; CDR3nt: TGTGCCAGCAGCTTGGGGGCAGGGGGCACAGATACGCAGTATTTT; CDR3aa: CASSLGAGGTDTQYF
v_gene: TRBV28; j_gene: TRBJ1-5; abundance: once; d_gene: TRBD1; CDR3nt: TGTGCCAGCAGTTTACTGGGGACAGCCTTGGAGCCCCAGCATTTT; CDR3aa: CASSLLGTALEPQHF
v_gene: TRBV18; j_gene: TRBJ1-6; abundance: -; d_gene: -; CDR3nt: TGTGCCAGCTCATCTAGCTCCTATAATTCACCCCTCCACTTT; CDR3aa: CASSSSSYNSPLHF
v_gene: TRBV27; j_gene: TRBJ1-5; abundance: -; d_gene: TRBD1; CDR3nt: TGTGCCAGCAGTTCCACCGGGACAGATAGCAATCAGCCCCAGCATTTT; CDR3aa: CASSSTGTDSNQPQHF
v_gene: TRBV5-1; j_gene: TRBJ1-4; abundance: -; d_gene: -; CDR3nt: TGCGCCAGCAGCTTAAGAGCAGATCGGGGTGAAAAACTGTTTTTT; CDR3aa: CASSLRADRGEKLFF
v_gene: TRBV7-2; j_gene: TRBJ1-5; abundance: -; d_gene: -; CDR3nt: TGTGCCAGCAGCTTACTAGGTCGTCAGCCCCAGCATTTT; CDR3aa: CASSLLGRQPQHF
v_gene: TRBV27; j_gene: TRBJ1-6; abundance: few; d_gene: TRBD1; CDR3nt: TGTGCCAGCAGAAGGACAGGGGGTGCTTCACCCCTCCACTTT; CDR3aa: CASRRTGGASPLHF
v_gene: TRBV6-5; j_gene: TRBJ1-2; abundance: -; d_gene: -; CDR3nt: TGTGCCAGCAGTTACGACGGAGGACCCACAGGCTACACCTTC; CDR3aa: CASSYDGGPTGYTF
v_gene: TRBV7-9; j_gene: TRBJ1-2; abundance: -; d_gene: TRBD1; CDR3nt: TGTGCCAGCAGCTTAGTCACGGGACAGGGAGAACGCTACACCTTC; CDR3aa: CASSLVTGQGERYTF
v_gene: TRBV30; j_gene: TRBJ1-1; abundance: -; d_gene: -; CDR3nt: TGTGCCTGGAGCACAGGGCTCAGCGGCGAAGCTTTCTTT; CDR3aa: CAWSTGLSGEAFF
v_gene: TRBV5-1; j_gene: TRBJ2-1; abundance: -; d_gene: TRBD1; CDR3nt: TGCGCCAGCAGCTTTACCGGGACAGGGTACAATGAGCAGTTCTTC; CDR3aa: CASSFTGTGYNEQFF
v_gene: TRBV5-1; j_gene: TRBJ2-5; abundance: -; d_gene: TRBD1; CDR3nt: TGCGCCAGCAGCCGGCGGACAGGGGAACAGACCCAGTACTTC; CDR3aa: CASSRRTGEQTQYF
v_gene: TRBV19; j_gene: TRBJ2-1; abundance: few; d_gene: TRBD2; CDR3nt: TGTGCCAGTAGTGTGGGGACTAGCGGAACGAGGATGGAGCAGTTCTTC; CDR3aa: CASSVGTSGTRMEQFF
v_gene: TRBV27; j_gene: TRBJ2-2; abundance: -; d_gene: TRBD1; CDR3nt: TGTGCCAGCAATAATGGACAGGGGAGCACCGGGGAGCTGTTTTTT; CDR3aa: CASNNGQGSTGELFF
v_gene: TRBV19; j_gene: TRBJ2-1; abundance: few; d_gene: TRBD2; CDR3nt: TGTGCCAGTAGTCCCCTAGGGACTAGCGGTAATGAGCAGTTCTTC; CDR3aa: CASSPLGTSGNEQFF
v_gene: TRBV29-1; j_gene: TRBJ2-3; abundance: -; d_gene: TRBD2; CDR3nt: TGCAGCGTTGAGGCTAGCGGGGATACGCAGTATTTT; CDR3aa: CSVEASGDTQYF
v_gene: TRBV5-6; j_gene: TRBJ1-3; abundance: once; d_gene: -; CDR3nt: TGTGCCAGCAGCCCAGAGGCGGGCGCCGGAAACACCATATATTTT; CDR3aa: CASSPEAGAGNTIYF
v_gene: TRBV7-2; j_gene: TRBJ1-1; abundance: -; d_gene: -; CDR3nt: TGTGCCAGCAGCTTAAGCAAGAACACTGAAGCTTTCTTT; CDR3aa: CASSLSKNTEAFF
v_gene: TRBV2; j_gene: TRBJ2-3; abundance: -; d_gene: TRBD1; CDR3nt: TGTGCCAGCAGCGGACAGGCCCGCACAGATACGCAGTATTTT; CDR3aa: CASSGQARTDTQYF
v_gene: TRBV7-6; j_gene: TRBJ2-5; abundance: -; d_gene: TRBD2; CDR3nt: TGTGCCAGCAGCCCGGGGACTAGCGGGAGAAGAGGAGAGACCCAGTACTTC; CDR3aa: CASSPGTSGRRGETQYF
v_gene: TRBV4-2; j_gene: TRBJ2-1; abundance: few; d_gene: TRBD1; CDR3nt: TGTGCCAGCAGCCAAACCGGGACAGGGCCAAACAATGAGCAGTTCTTC; CDR3aa: CASSQTGTGPNNEQFF
v_gene: TRBV11-2; j_gene: TRBJ1-2; abundance: -; d_gene: -; CDR3nt: TGTGCCAGCAGCTCATCGCGGGGAGGGGGCTACACCTTC; CDR3aa: CASSSSRGGGYTF
v_gene: TRBV11-2; j_gene: TRBJ1-1; abundance: few; d_gene: -; CDR3nt: TGTGCCAGCAGCTTGGCGTTCGGGACAAACACTGAAGCTTTCTTT; CDR3aa: CASSLAFGTNTEAFF
v_gene: TRBV6-5; j_gene: TRBJ2-1; abundance: -; d_gene: -; CDR3nt: TGTGCCACTGGGGGGTGGCAGGATGGTTACAATGAGCAGTTCTTC; CDR3aa: CATGGWQDGYNEQFF
v_gene: TRBV5-4; j_gene: TRBJ1-2; abundance: -; d_gene: TRBD1; CDR3nt: TGTGCCAGCAGCTTGGACGGGACAGGGGGTCGGGGCTACACCTTC; CDR3aa: CASSLDGTGGRGYTF
v_gene: TRBV5-1; j_gene: TRBJ2-7; abundance: -; d_gene: TRBD2; CDR3nt: TGCGCCAGCAGTCTAACTAGCGGGAGAATAGCCGAGCAGTACTTC; CDR3aa: CASSLTSGRIAEQYF
v_gene: TRBV2; j_gene: TRBJ1-5; abundance: -; d_gene: TRBD1; CDR3nt: TGTGCCAGCAGTGACAGGGGGTCCCAGCCCCAGCATTTT; CDR3aa: CASSDRGSQPQHF
v_gene: TRBV19; j_gene: TRBJ2-1; abundance: -; d_gene: -; CDR3nt: TGTGCCAGTAGTAGCGGGGTTACCTCCTACAATGAGCAGTTCTTC; CDR3aa: CASSSGVTSYNEQFF
v_gene: TRBV2; j_gene: TRBJ1-5; abundance: -; d_gene: -; CDR3nt: TGTGCCAGCAGTGAAGATCCCAGGGTCCCAGGGCAGCCCCAGCATTTT; CDR3aa: CASSEDPRVPGQPQHF
v_gene: TRBV6-6; j_gene: TRBJ1-1; abundance: -; d_gene: -; CDR3nt: TGTGCCAGCAACCCGAGCCGTACTGAAGCTTTCTTT; CDR3aa: CASNPSRTEAFF
v_gene: TRBV6-1; j_gene: TRBJ1-2; abundance: -; d_gene: -; CDR3nt: TGTGCCAGCAGTCTGACGGGACAAAAGGACGGCTACACCTTC; CDR3aa: CASSLTGQKDGYTF
v_gene: TRBV18; j_gene: TRBJ2-7; abundance: -; d_gene: TRBD2; CDR3nt: TGTGCCAGCTCACCTGGGACTAGCGGGAGCCACGAGCAGTACTTC; CDR3aa: CASSPGTSGSHEQYF
v_gene: TRBV5-1; j_gene: TRBJ2-1; abundance: -; d_gene: -; CDR3nt: TGCGCCAGCTCCGGGGGGCTGCGCTCCTACAATGAGCAGTTCTTC; CDR3aa: CASSGGLRSYNEQFF
v_gene: TRBV9; j_gene: TRBJ1-1; abundance: -; d_gene: TRBD1; CDR3nt: TGTGCCAGCAGCGTAGAGGAGGGGGCGGGTTGGTTGGGCACTGAAGCTTTCTTT; CDR3aa: CASSVEEGAGWLGTEAFF
v_gene: TRBV19; j_gene: TRBJ1-1; abundance: few; d_gene: TRBD1; CDR3nt: TGTGCCTCTGACAGGGGCGCTGAAGCTTTCTTT; CDR3aa: CASDRGAEAFF
v_gene: TRBV7-9; j_gene: TRBJ1-1; abundance: -; d_gene: -; CDR3nt: TGTGCCAGCAGCCTTAGAAGCGGGGGGCAAAGGGGCACTGAAGCTTTCTTT; CDR3aa: CASSLRSGGQRGTEAFF
v_gene: TRBV2; j_gene: TRBJ2-7; abundance: -; d_gene: -; CDR3nt: TGTGCCAGCAGTGAAGACGGCAGGGCCTACGAGCAGTACTTC; CDR3aa: CASSEDGRAYEQYF
v_gene: TRBV13; j_gene: TRBJ1-1; abundance: -; d_gene: TRBD1; CDR3nt: TGTGCCAGCAGCCCCACAGGGGAGAACACTGAAGCTTTCTTT; CDR3aa: CASSPTGENTEAFF
v_gene: TRBV5-5; j_gene: TRBJ1-3; abundance: -; d_gene: -; CDR3nt: TGTGCCAGCAGCTTACAGGACAGCTCTGGAAACACCATATATTTT; CDR3aa: CASSLQDSSGNTIYF
v_gene: TRBV7-2; j_gene: TRBJ2-2; abundance: once; d_gene: TRBD1; CDR3nt: TGTGCCAGCAGCTTAGGACAGGGGGCAAGCACCGGGGAGCTGTTTTTT; CDR3aa: CASSLGQGASTGELFF
v_gene: TRBV11-1; j_gene: TRBJ1-2; abundance: -; d_gene: -; CDR3nt: TGTGCCAGCAGCATGCGACAGCTCCCGCAAGATTCTATCACCTTC; CDR3aa: CASSMRQLPQDSITF
v_gene: TRBV7-2; j_gene: TRBJ2-2; abundance: -; d_gene: -; CDR3nt: TGTGCCAGCAGCTTAGGGCTTTACGGGGAGCTGTTTTTT; CDR3aa: CASSLGLYGELFF
v_gene: TRBV5-1; j_gene: TRBJ2-2; abundance: -; d_gene: TRBD2; CDR3nt: TGCGCCAGCAGCTCTCGAGATAGCGGGAGGGCGAACACCGGGGAGCTGTTTTTT; CDR3aa: CASSSRDSGRANTGELFF
v_gene: TRBV5-8; j_gene: TRBJ1-2; abundance: -; d_gene: TRBD1; CDR3nt: TGTGCCAGCAGCGACTGGGACAGGGGGCGCGGAGGCTACACCTTC; CDR3aa: CASSDWDRGRGGYTF
v_gene: TRBV7-2; j_gene: TRBJ1-3; abundance: -; d_gene: -; CDR3nt: TGTGCCAGCAGCTTATTCGTTGGGGCTTCTGGAAACACCATATATTTT; CDR3aa: CASSLFVGASGNTIYF
v_gene: TRBV5-5; j_gene: TRBJ1-2; abundance: -; d_gene: -; CDR3nt: TGTGCCAGCAGCTTAAGCCCGCGGGACTTTTATGGCTACACCTTC; CDR3aa: CASSLSPRDFYGYTF
v_gene: TRBV19; j_gene: TRBJ1-1; abundance: few; d_gene: -; CDR3nt: TGTGCCAGTAGTATGGGGTATTCGGGGGGGAACACTGAAGCTTTCTTT; CDR3aa: CASSMGYSGGNTEAFF
v_gene: TRBV5-6; j_gene: TRBJ1-5; abundance: few; d_gene: -; CDR3nt: TGTGCCAGCAGTGGAGGAACAGCTCAGCCCCAGCATTTT; CDR3aa: CASSGGTAQPQHF
v_gene: TRBV11-3; j_gene: TRBJ2-2; abundance: -; d_gene: -; CDR3nt: TGTGCCAGCAGCCCTCGTATGAGGGCCACCGGGGAGCTGTTTTTT; CDR3aa: CASSPRMRATGELFF
v_gene: TRBV5-6; j_gene: TRBJ1-2; abundance: -; d_gene: -; CDR3nt: TGTGCCAGCAGCTTGGGGCAGGGAATCTATGGCTACACCTTC; CDR3aa: CASSLGQGIYGYTF
v_gene: TRBV5-1; j_gene: TRBJ2-1; abundance: -; d_gene: TRBD1; CDR3nt: TGCGCCAGCAGCTCCGGACAGGATGTCGATGAGCAGTTCTTC; CDR3aa: CASSSGQDVDEQFF
v_gene: TRBV5-4; j_gene: TRBJ2-1; abundance: -; d_gene: -; CDR3nt: TGTGCCAGCAGCTTGGGCGGGGTCGAGGGCAATGAGCAGTTCTTC; CDR3aa: CASSLGGVEGNEQFF
v_gene: TRBV7-8; j_gene: TRBJ2-3; abundance: -; d_gene: TRBD2; CDR3nt: TGTGCCAGCAGCTTAGCCGGGGGTACTAGCGGGAGGATAGATACGCAGTATTTT; CDR3aa: CASSLAGGTSGRIDTQYF
v_gene: TRBV15; j_gene: TRBJ1-2; abundance: -; d_gene: TRBD1; CDR3nt: TGTGCCACCAGTGAGAGGACAGGGATATTAGGCTACACCTTC; CDR3aa: CATSERTGILGYTF